These 28 T cell receptor beta chains were sequenced from one sample in a study of blood T cell repertoires in COVID-19. The assay was immunoSEQ multiplex PCR, and TCRdb's table has in-frame clones only and misses some. Of approximately 400,000 clones in the sample, more than 70% were seen once. Sequenced: peripheral blood. Receptors originate from a woman between 50 and 59 years old with COVID-19, enrolled during active disease.

This chain links TRBV6-5 with TRBJ1-6; D remains ambiguous. CDR3 size: 15 residues. V was cut by 0 bases and J by 8 bases, with 11 bases left in between. Germline loops: CDR1 MNHEY, CDR2 SVGAGI. The DNA of the CDR3 is TGTGCCAGCAGTTACTCGACGAACAGCTATTCACCCCTCCACTTT. It translates to CASSYSTNSYSPLHF.

The chain has TRBV30 and TRBJ1-5; unclear D gene. The CDR3 loop spans 14 amino acids. The V end lost 0 bases, the J end lost 4 bases, and 10 bases lay between the germline ends. Germline assignment: CDR1 GTSNPN and CDR2 SVGIG (reference sequence). The CDR3 here is CAWSVSGSNQPQHF. The CDR3, as DNA: TGTGCCTGGAGTGTCTCGGGAAGTAATCAGCCCCAGCATTTT.

The chain recombines TRBV4-2 with TRBJ1-2; 7 positions agree with TRBD1. This CDR3 spans 15 amino acids. Germline V gives CDR1 LGHNA, CDR2 YNFKEQ. The V and J ends lost 1 base and 1 base, in that order; junction bases with no gene match: 3. The CDR3 bases are TGTGCCAGCAGCCAAGGTCGACAGGGTAACTATGGCTACACCTTC. As protein: CASSQGRQGNYGYTF.

This sequence joins TRBV5-6 and TRBJ1-1, with a weak D call TRBD1 (6 bases). The germline gives CDR1 SGHDT, CDR2 YYEEEE. The CDR3 extends over 15 amino acids. V shed 6 bases and J shed 1 base, with 16 bases lying between them. The DNA of the CDR3 is TGTGCCAGCATTCCGGCAGGGGAAGGGAACACTGAAGCTTTCTTT. This codes for CASIPAGEGNTEAFF. Drawing the rest from reference TRBV5-6 and TRBJ1-1, the complete variable domain is DAGVTQSPTHLIKTRGQQVTLRCSPKSGHDTVSWYQQALGQGPQFIFQYYEEEERQRGNFPDRFSGHQFPNYSSELNVNALLLGDSALYLCASIPAGEGNTEAFFGQGTRLTVV.

The V and J genes are TRBV7-3 and TRBJ2-1; 9 nucleotides match TRBD1. The CDR3 length is 14 residues. Germline assignment: CDR1 SGHTA and CDR2 FQGTGA. Trimming cost V 8 bases and J 4 bases; bases outside gene matches: 6. The CDR3 nucleotides are TGTGCCAGCGCCAGGACAGGGGAGTACAATGAGCAGTTCTTC. Translating gives CASARTGEYNEQFF.

The chain employs TRBV30 and TRBJ1-1; unclear D gene. Germline CDR1 GTSNPN, CDR2 SVGIG (reference sequence). The ends were cut back, 3 bases at V and 11 bases at J, with 13 bases in the middle. CDR3 length equals 11 residues. As DNA, the CDR3 is TGTGCCTGGAGGCGCTCCCTCGGGGCTTTCTTT. Protein sequence: CAWRRSLGAFF.

The rearrangement links TRBV7-9 to TRBJ2-1; possible D gene TRBD1, 6 bases. This CDR3 is 15 amino acids long. In germline, CDR1 is SEHNR, CDR2 FQNEAQ (reference sequence). Trimming took off 5 bases at V and 5 bases at J, with 16 bases between the two ends. The CDR3 DNA reads TGTGCCAGCAGCACCACCGGGACAATACACAATGAGCAGTTCTTC. Its translation: CASSTTGTIHNEQFF.

This clone occurred once. This rearrangement joins TRBV19 to TRBJ1-2; weak D call: TRBD1 (5 bases). The CDR3 consists of 14 residues. Germline V gene data show CDR1 as LNHDA and CDR2 as SQIVND (reference sequence). The V end was cut by 5 bases, the J end by 5 bases, with 15 bases between. This CDR3 is CASSGAQRGYGYTF. CDR3 nucleotide sequence: TGTGCCAGTAGTGGGGCCCAAAGGGGTTATGGCTACACCTTC. Filled out from reference TRBV19 and TRBJ1-2, the complete variable domain reads DGGITQSPKYLFRKEGQNVTLSCEQNLNHDAMYWYRQDPGQGLRLIYYSQIVNDFQKGDIAEGYSVSREKKESFPLTVTSAQKNPTAFYLCASSGAQRGYGYTFGSGTRLTVV.

This clone was seen just once. The chain uses TRBV15 and TRBJ2-3; 8 bases align to TRBD2. The CDR3 has 18 amino acids. The germline gives CDR1 LNHNV, CDR2 YYDKDF (reference sequence). The ends lost 3 bases at V and 0 bases at J; junction bases unmatched: 11. The CDR3 bases are TGTGCCACCAGCAGGGACCGCGGGGGGCCGATTAGCACAGATACGCAGTATTTT. This sequence encodes CATSRDRGGPISTDTQYF.

V is TRBV7-8 and J is TRBJ1-1, with TRBD1 matching 9 bases. The V gene end was trimmed by 4 bases and the J gene end by 1 base; junction bases not matched to a gene: 4. Germline CDR1 reads SGHVS; CDR2 reads FQNEAQ. The CDR3 loop spans 15 amino acids. CDR3 amino acids: CASSSYRGPNTEAFF. The CDR3 nucleotides read TGTGCCAGCAGCTCATACAGGGGGCCGAACACTGAAGCTTTCTTT.

This clone was counted a few times. This chain joins TRBV5-6 and TRBJ1-4, with 7 positions matching TRBD1. The germline CDR1 and CDR2 sequences are SGHDT and YYEEEE. CDR3 length: 15 residues. The V gene end was trimmed by 3 bases and the J gene end by 5 bases; junction bases not matched to a gene: 7. The CDR3 loop is CASSSYRGLNEKLFF. The CDR3 region has the DNA TGTGCCAGCAGCTCATACAGGGGACTGAATGAAAAACTGTTTTTT.

This clone was recorded once. The chain employs TRBV18 and TRBJ2-7; TRBD2 matches at 11 bases. Germline V lookup: CDR1 KGHSH, CDR2 LQKENI. CDR3 size: 15 residues. V was pared by 2 bases and J by 3 bases, with 3 bases of the junction left unmatched. CDR3 residues: CASSPETSGGYEQYF. The CDR3 DNA reads TGTGCCAGCTCACCAGAAACTAGCGGGGGCTACGAGCAGTACTTC.

This clone showed up just once. V gene TRBV7-2 combines with J gene TRBJ1-5; no reliable D call. The CDR3 length is 13 residues. CDR1 is SGHTA, CDR2 FQGNSA, per germline. Trimming left V 1 base short and J 4 bases short, with 5 bases between. The CDR3 DNA sequence: TGTGCCAGCAGCTTAGATCCGAATCAGCCCCAGCATTTT. Protein product: CASSLDPNQPQHF.

Comments on this clone: This same CDR3 is encoded by further DNA sequences in the sample. The rearrangement joins TRBV6-1 to TRBJ1-2; D is undetermined. V lost 1 base and J 4 bases, leaving 7 bases between the germline ends. CDR1 and CDR2 (germline): MNHNS, SASEGT. The length of the CDR3 is 13 residues. The DNA for the CDR3 is TGTGCCAGCAGTGAAGGGGGAGGCTATGGCTACACCTTC. Its translation is CASSEGGGYGYTF.

This rearrangement joins TRBV30 to TRBJ2-1; D is uncertain. CDR3 length: 12 amino acids. Germline V gene lookup returns CDR1 GTSNPN and CDR2 SVGIG (reference sequence). V lost 8 bases, J lost 3 bases, and 11 bases lay in between. CDR3 bases: TGTGCCATGAAGACTCACTACAATGAGCAGTTCTTC. Protein: CAMKTHYNEQFF. The whole variable domain, remainder taken from reference TRBV30 and TRBJ2-1, is SQTIHQWPATLVQPVGSPLSLECTVEGTSNPNLYWYRQAAGRGLQLLFYSVGIGQISSEVPQNLSASRPQDRQFILSSKKLLLSDSGFYLCAMKTHYNEQFFGPGTRLTVL.

This clone occurred once. The chain joins TRBV6-4 to TRBJ1-4; D may be TRBD1 (6 bases). Germline lookup yields CDR1 MRHNA and CDR2 SNTAGT. Trimming stripped 6 bases from V and 8 bases from J, with 16 bases between. The CDR3 covers 14 residues. CDR3 region: CASRPDSGGEKLFF. The CDR3 DNA reads as TGTGCCAGCAGACCGGACAGTGGCGGAGAAAAACTGTTTTTT.

The chain couples TRBV7-2 to TRBJ2-1; D gene ambiguous. The CDR3 is 13 amino acids. V lost 2 bases and J 9 bases, leaving 11 bases between the germline ends. Germline CDR1 and CDR2: SGHTA and FQGNSA. The CDR3 bases are TGTGCCAGCAGCTTACGCACCTCGGGTGAGCAGTTCTTC. Its protein is CASSLRTSGEQFF.

The chain combines TRBV6-5 with TRBJ2-3; TRBD2 matches at 10 bases. Trimming took 5 bases from V and 2 from J; bases not matched to a gene: 4. The CDR3 runs 15 residues. Germline V gives CDR1 MNHEY, CDR2 SVGAGI. CDR3 protein: CASSLAGANTDTQYF. DNA for the CDR3: TGTGCCAGCAGTCTAGCGGGGGCTAACACAGATACGCAGTATTTT.

This chain joins TRBV19 and TRBJ2-5, with D perhaps matching TRBD2 (5 bases). V gave up 3 bases and J gave up 5 bases, with 10 bases separating them. The CDR3 is 13 amino acids. Germline CDR1 LNHDA, CDR2 SQIVND (reference sequence). Here the CDR3 reads CASSINRRETQYF. CDR3 nucleotide sequence: TGTGCCAGTAGTATCAACCGGAGGGAGACCCAGTACTTC.

This chain's CDR3 is CASSLEGARGETQYF. CDR3 bases: TGCGCCAGCAGCTTGGAGGGGGCTAGGGGAGAGACCCAGTACTTC. V usage is TRBV5-1 and J usage is TRBJ2-5, with 7 bases fitting TRBD1. V was pared by 0 bases and J by 4 bases, with 6 bases of the junction left unmatched. The germline gives CDR1 SGHRS, CDR2 YFSETQ. The CDR3 has 15 amino acids.

This sequence joins TRBV12-5 and TRBJ1-3; no reliable D call. V was clipped by 5 bases and J by 0 bases, with 8 bases between them. The CDR3 covers 14 residues. CDR1 LGHNT and CDR2 FRNRAP come from the germline V gene. The CDR3 DNA reads as TGTGCTAGTGGTAGTACGGTCTCTGGAAACACCATATATTTT. Its protein is CASGSTVSGNTIYF.

The V and J genes are TRBV9 and TRBJ2-7, with 8 bases lining up with TRBD2. Trimming took 0 bases from V and 3 from J; bases not matched to a gene: 2. The CDR3 has 14 amino acids. Germline loops: CDR1 SGDLS, CDR2 YYNGEE. The CDR3 here is CASSVAGGDYEQYF. CDR3 DNA: TGTGCCAGCAGCGTAGCGGGGGGGGACTACGAGCAGTACTTC. Drawing the rest from reference TRBV9 and TRBJ2-7, the complete variable domain is DSGVTQTPKHLITATGQRVTLRCSPRSGDLSVYWYQQSLDQGLQFLIQYYNGEERAKGNILERFSAQQFPDLHSELNLSSLELGDSALYFCASSVAGGDYEQYFGPGTRLTVT.

This chain links TRBV19 with TRBJ2-3, with D possibly matching TRBD2 (5 bases). CDR3 length equals 19 residues. Between the trimmed V and J ends, which lost 5 bases and 0 bases, there was a span of 24 bases. The V gene's germline CDR1 is LNHDA and CDR2 SQIVND (reference sequence). CDR3 bases: TGTGCCAGTAGTCCGTCCACAGTCATAGCGAAAGATAGCACAGATACGCAGTATTTT. It yields the protein CASSPSTVIAKDSTDTQYF. Looking up the rest from reference TRBV19 and TRBJ2-3 gives the full variable domain: DGGITQSPKYLFRKEGQNVTLSCEQNLNHDAMYWYRQDPGQGLRLIYYSQIVNDFQKGDIAEGYSVSREKKESFPLTVTSAQKNPTAFYLCASSPSTVIAKDSTDTQYFGPGTRLTVL.

The chain is built from TRBV18 and TRBJ1-2; the match to TRBD1 covers 7 bases. There are 12 residues in the CDR3. CDR1 is KGHSH and CDR2 is LQKENI in the germline V gene. V was clipped by 5 bases and J by 6 bases; unmatched bases: 3. The CDR3 DNA sequence: TGTGCCAGCTCAAAAACAGGGGATGGCTACACCTTC. This translates into CASSKTGDGYTF.

This chain joins TRBV2 and TRBJ1-5; 9 bases are a match to TRBD1. Germline V CDR1 and CDR2: SNHLY, FYNNEI. The V gene end was trimmed by 7 bases and the J gene end by 6 bases; junction bases not matched to a gene: 10. CDR3 length: 15 amino acids. The CDR3 DNA is TGTGCCAGCAAAGGGGGACAGGGTTTTTTTCAGCCCCAGCATTTT. It specifies CASKGGQGFFQPQHF.

Comment on this clone: The identical CDR3 is also encoded by other nucleotide sequences in the sample. The J gene is TRBJ1-4, the V gene TRBV12-3 or TRBV12-4, with a tentative D call TRBD1 (6 bases). V was trimmed by 1 base and J by 8 bases, leaving 8 bases between them. This CDR3 comprises 13 residues. CDR3 in DNA: TGTGCCAGCAGTTTAGGGACAGCCGAAAAACTGTTTTTT. Protein product: CASSLGTAEKLFF.

The chain combines TRBV13 with TRBJ2-1; TRBD2 matches at 9 bases. V trimming: 6 bases; J trimming: 5 bases; junction bases outside the gene matches: 8. The CDR3 runs 15 residues. Germline CDR1 and CDR2: PRHDT and FYEKMQ (reference sequence). The CDR3 loop reads CASSHGLAPNNEQFF. The CDR3 DNA follows: TGTGCCAGCAGTCACGGACTAGCGCCGAACAATGAGCAGTTCTTC. Together with reference TRBV13 and TRBJ2-1, the CDR3 gives the full variable domain: AAGVIQSPRHLIKEKRETATLKCYPIPRHDTVYWYQQGPGQDPQFLISFYEKMQSDKGSIPDRFSAQQFSDYHSELNMSSLELGDSALYFCASSHGLAPNNEQFFGPGTRLTVL.

The chain has TRBV9 and TRBJ1-2; D gene ambiguous. The CDR3 has 13 amino acids. The V gene's germline CDR1 is SGDLS and CDR2 YYNGEE. With 7 bases removed from V and 1 base from J, the gap between germline ends came to 11 bases. CDR3 region: CASRHTDNYGYTF. CDR3 in DNA: TGTGCCAGCCGACATACTGATAACTATGGCTACACCTTC.